This TCR beta chain was found in a study of blood T cell repertoires in COVID-19. V lost 2 bases and J lost 11; bases outside the gene matches: 7. There are 15 residues in the CDR3. Looked up from germline, CDR1 is LGHDT and CDR2 is YNNKEL (reference sequence). This table comes from immunoSEQ multiplex PCR, and its TCRdb copy is limited to in-frame clones, with some not included. The top ten hold roughly 15% of the sample, which has roughly 150,000 clones, roughly 86% seen once. Sequences were obtained from peripheral blood. The V and J genes are TRBV3-1 (or the pseudogene TRBV3-2) and TRBJ1-6, with TRBD1 matching over 9 bases. This TCR came from a human donor with acute or convalescent COVID-19. The donor label of this sample is uncertain. This CDR3 reads CASSQHTGGMAPLHF. The CDR3 DNA reads as TGTGCCAGCAGCCAACATACAGGGGGCATGGCACCCCTCCACTTT.